Below are 2 T cell receptor beta chains sequenced from a single sample in a study of blood T cell repertoires in COVID-19. Profiling relied on immunoSEQ multiplex PCR, and the TCRdb table lists in-frame clones only, not all of them. Counted here are under 300,000 clones, about 70% occurring once; the ten biggest clones make up 3% to 3.5%. The sequenced sample was peripheral blood. The source of these receptors is a woman of 80 years or more with acute or convalescent COVID-19.

This clone was seen more than once but under ten times. The V gene is TRBV30, the J gene TRBJ2-3; 7 bases agree with TRBD2. Unmatched junction bases numbered 4, after V lost 6 bases and J lost 4 bases. Per germline, CDR1 GTSNPN and CDR2 SVGIG (reference sequence). The CDR3 extends over 12 amino acids. The CDR3 region has the DNA TGTGCCTGCCACGCGGGAGCAGATACGCAGTATTTT. As protein: CACHAGADTQYF. The whole variable domain, filled in from reference TRBV30 and TRBJ2-3, reads SQTIHQWPATLVQPVGSPLSLECTVEGTSNPNLYWYRQAAGRGLQLLFYSVGIGQISSEVPQNLSASRPQDRQFILSSKKLLLSDSGFYLCACHAGADTQYFGPGTRLTVL.

V and J are TRBV7-2 and TRBJ1-2; maybe TRBD1 (5 bases). Germline assignment: CDR1 SGHTA and CDR2 FQGNSA. Trimming shortened V by 5 bases and J by 2 bases, and 12 bases separated the two germline ends. CDR3 size: 14 residues. The CDR3 here is CASSITTGNYGYTF. The CDR3 region has the DNA TGTGCCAGCAGCATTACCACAGGAAACTATGGCTACACCTTC.